Sequencing of this T cell receptor (beta chain) was carried out in a study of T cell changes during pregnancy in multiple sclerosis. Sequencing used immunoSEQ multiplex PCR; TCRdb keeps in-frame clones, though not all of them. The sample has 73,000 or so clones; about 90% are singletons. The V gene's germline CDR1 is MNHNS and CDR2 SASEGT. J gave up 5 bases and V 4 bases, and 5 bases lay outside the gene matches. This CDR3 comprises 15 residues. J is TRBJ2-2 and V is TRBV6-1; 9 bases align to TRBD1. This sequence was found in a female donor with multiple sclerosis, enrolled in a pregnancy study. The sample was peripheral blood, taken in the second trimester of pregnancy. The CDR3 loop is CASSATGGRTGELFF. Written as DNA, the CDR3 is TGTGCCAGCAGTGCGACAGGGGGAAGGACCGGGGAGCTGTTTTTT.